One and the same sample provided the 26 T cell receptor beta chains below, sequenced in a study of tumor-infiltrating lymphocytes in primary liver carcinoma. From 20-30 mg of unsorted bulk tissue, DNA and RNA were co-extracted together. A constant-region primer served to make TCR beta cDNA from roughly 480 ng total RNA. Investigators got TCR beta libraries out of three nested multiplex PCR rounds, done with slightly modified ARM-PCR. The first two PCR rounds used TRBV1-TRBV30 forward primers with a C-beta reverse primer, about 10 cycles each. TCRdb reprocessed the multiplex PCR reads via MiXCR and lists one record per CDR3 protein. The profile shows about 50,000 distinct CDR3 sequences, around 77% of them singletons. The sample consisted of liver tumor tissue from sampling region 5. The sample's subset: tumor region T5, tumor centre. Source of these receptors: a man aged 35 to 55 with primary liver carcinoma and hepatitis B virus infection.

This clonotype has only a few counts. Likely a read error: the CDR3 ends without its conserved phenylalanine or tryptophan. CDR3 in DNA: TGTGCTAACAGCCCCCCGGGTCGGGCAGATACGCAGTATCTT. This gives the protein CANSPPGRADTQYL. The chain carries TRBV11-2 and TRBJ2-3; D not resolved. Germline loops: CDR1 SGHAT, CDR2 FQNNGV. CDR3 length equals 14 residues.

This chain joins TRBV4-1 and TRBJ2-2, with 9 bases that match TRBD2. Unmatched junction bases numbered 15, after V lost 0 bases and J lost 13 bases. The CDR3 contains 17 residues. Germline V gives CDR1 MGHRA, CDR2 YSYEKL. CDR3: CASSQDPKRGAIGGLFF. The CDR3 region has the DNA TGCGCCAGCAGCCAAGACCCTAAGCGGGGGGCGATCGGAGGGCTGTTTTTT.

Remarks on this clonotype: The conserved phenylalanine or tryptophan is not found at the CDR3 terminus, so this likely reflects a read error. The rearrangement joins TRBV6-1 to TRBJ2-1; 9 nucleotides match TRBD2. Germline CDR1 reads MNHNS; CDR2 reads SASEGT. J lost 4 bases, V lost 9 bases, and 7 bases had no gene match. CDR3 length equals 14 residues. The CDR3 here is CASEEAGGYNEQFL. In DNA, the CDR3 is TGTGCCAGTGAAGAAGCGGGAGGATACAATGAGCAGTTCCTC.

The sample holds many counts of this clonotype. V and J are TRBV30 and TRBJ2-2; possible D gene TRBD1, 6 bases. The CDR3 consists of 17 residues. Trimming cost V 3 bases and J 2 bases, with 19 bases left between them. Germline V gene lookup returns CDR1 GTSNPN and CDR2 SVGIG (reference sequence). The CDR3 region is CAWSGHGQGLNTGELFF. The CDR3 region has the DNA TGTGCCTGGAGCGGTCATGGCCAGGGGTTAAACACCGGGGAGCTGTTTTTT.

A remark on this clonotype: A read error is likely, as this CDR3 ends without the conserved phenylalanine or tryptophan. The rearrangement joins TRBV11-2 to TRBJ2-3, with D hard to call. There are 14 residues in the CDR3. Germline V lookup: CDR1 SGHAT, CDR2 FQNNGV. The DNA for the CDR3 is TGTGTCAGCAGCTTAGATATCCTGTTGGATACGCAGTATCTT. This translates into CVSSLDILLDTQYL.

This clonotype has ten or more counts. This chain connects TRBV6-4 to TRBJ2-3; D is unresolved. Germline V gene lookup returns CDR1 MRHNA and CDR2 SNTAGT. The germline V and J ends were trimmed by 8 bases and 0 bases, with 12 bases remaining between them. CDR3 length: 14 amino acids. CDR3 sequence: CASAAPKSTDTQYF. CDR3 DNA sequence: TGTGCCAGCGCCGCCCCCAAAAGCACAGATACGCAGTATTTT.

The V call is TRBV6-1, the J call TRBJ2-3, with D perhaps TRBD1 or TRBD2 (6 bases each). Germline values: CDR1 MNHNS, CDR2 SASEGT. The CDR3 has 12 residues. CDR3 coding DNA: TGTACCTGTCGCTCACAGGGAGGTGCGCAGTATTTT. Its translation: CTCRSQGGAQYF.

By sample fraction, this clonotype is medium-sized. The chain combines TRBV4-2 with TRBJ2-1, with 9 nucleotides matching TRBD2. Germline CDR1 reads LGHNA; CDR2 reads YNFKEQ. This CDR3 is built from 17 residues. V dropped 0 bases and J dropped 0; count of bases not matched to a gene: 3. CDR3 in DNA: TGTGCCAGCAGCCAAGAGGTAGCGGGGGCCTCCTACAATGAGCAGTTCTTC. Amino acid sequence: CASSQEVAGASYNEQFF.

Remarks on this clonotype: One junction end disagrees with the germline gene, perhaps due to a read error. The chain employs TRBV5-4 and TRBJ1-1; D is unresolved. The CDR3 spans 14 residues. CDR1 SGHNT and CDR2 YYREEE come from the germline V gene (reference sequence). CDR3 in DNA: TGTGTCAGCAGCTTGGGTGTGGGGAACACTGAAGTTTTCTTT. Protein product: CVSSLGVGNTEVFF.

V gene TRBV4-3 combines with J gene TRBJ2-1, with D uncertain. Germline CDR1 LGHNA, CDR2 YSLEER. The CDR3 is 16 residues long. With 2 bases removed from V and 5 bases from J, the gap between germline ends came to 16 bases. CDR3 bases: TGCGCCAGCAGCCAATTCCCACCCTCGGCGAACAATGAGCAGTTCTTC. Translating it yields CASSQFPPSANNEQFF.

This clonotype was recorded once. The conserved closing phenylalanine or tryptophan is absent in this CDR3, likely reflecting a read error. The chain has TRBV28 and TRBJ2-1, with D maybe TRBD1 (6 bases). CDR1 and CDR2 (germline): MDHEN, SYDVKM. The CDR3 is 13 residues long. V shed 7 bases and J shed 9 bases, with 16 bases lying between them. The CDR3 loop is CASNSSPGVEQFY. The CDR3 DNA reads as TGTGCCAGCAATTCCTCTCCAGGGGTTGAGCAGTTCTAC.

Concerning this clonotype itself: A junction boundary mismatches the germline segment, possibly from a read error. The rearrangement uses TRBV29-1 and TRBJ1-2; D is perhaps TRBD1 (5 bases). CDR1 is SQVTM and CDR2 is ANQGSEA in the germline V gene. The CDR3 totals 14 residues. CDR3 protein: CSDEAEEGVDCYTF. The CDR3 DNA is TGTAGTGATGAAGCGGAAGAAGGGGTGGATTGCTACACCTTC.

On this clonotype itself: One end of the junction varies from germline; a read error may be responsible. The V call is TRBV4-2, the J call TRBJ2-1; 8 nucleotides align to TRBD2. The CDR3 totals 17 residues. CDR1 and CDR2 from the germline V gene are LGHNA and YNFKEQ. The CDR3 region is CASSQEAAGASYDEQFF. In DNA form, the CDR3 reads TGTGCCAGCAGCCAAGAGGCAGCGGGGGCCTCCTACGATGAGCAATTCTTC.

The sample holds one count of this clonotype. It may be a read error: a sequence one base away is much more abundant. The chain is built from TRBV9 and TRBJ2-1; no firm D call. The CDR3 consists of 12 residues. Per the germline V gene, CDR1 is SGDLS and CDR2 is YYNGEE. DNA of the CDR3: TGTGCCAGCAGCGTAGGTTACAATAAGCAGTTCTTC. Translating gives CASSVGYNKQFF. Full variable domain (rest looked up from reference TRBV9 and TRBJ2-1): DSGVTQTPKHLITATGQRVTLRCSPRSGDLSVYWYQQSLDQGLQFLIQYYNGEERAKGNILERFSAQQFPDLHSELNLSSLELGDSALYFCASSVGYNKQFFGPGTRLTVL.

Notes on this clonotype: A read error is likely, as this CDR3 ends without the conserved phenylalanine or tryptophan. The chain links TRBV28 to TRBJ2-6, with 9 bases identical to TRBD1. The CDR3 has 20 residues. Germline values: CDR1 MDHEN, CDR2 SYDVKM. V lost 4 bases and J lost 6; bases outside the gene matches: 19. CDR3: CASSSKTGTGLSYVANVLTL. The CDR3 bases are TGTGCCAGCAGTTCCAAGACCGGGACAGGGCTGTCGTACGTGGCCAACGTCCTGACTCTC.

This clonotype has only one observation. Here the CDR3 omits its conserved ending phenylalanine or tryptophan, so a read error is the likely source. The chain employs TRBV7-8 and TRBJ2-1; TRBD1 is a possible D gene (5 bases). Germline assignment: CDR1 SGHVS and CDR2 FQNEAQ. Between the trimmed V and J ends, which lost 6 bases and 4 bases, there was a span of 19 bases. This CDR3 is 16 amino acids long. The CDR3 loop reads CASRQAGLRSYNEQFL. For the CDR3, the DNA is TGTGCCAGCAGGCAAGCAGGGCTAAGGTCTTACAATGAGCAGTTCCTC.

Concerning this clonotype: The final CDR3 position lacks the conserved phenylalanine or tryptophan, pointing to a likely read error. Here the CDR3 DNA reads TGTGCCATCAGCCAAGATCTCCGGACTAGCGGGAGAAATGAGCAGTTCTTA. Residues: CAISQDLRTSGRNEQFL. The rearrangement joins TRBV14 to TRBJ2-1; 13 bases are shared with TRBD2. The CDR3 is made up of 17 amino acids. Germline assignment: CDR1 SGHDN and CDR2 FVKESK.

This rearrangement joins TRBV5-6 to TRBJ2-3, with D perhaps matching TRBD1 or TRBD2 (5 bases each). The germline V and J ends were trimmed by 4 bases and 10 bases, with 25 bases remaining between them. Looked up from germline, CDR1 is SGHDT and CDR2 is YYEEEE. The CDR3 length is 16 residues. CDR3 DNA sequence: TGTGCCAGCAGCCTTCGGGGAGTGGGGGACCGAGCTCCGCAGTATTTT. Translating it yields CASSLRGVGDRAPQYF.

In the case of this clonotype: One junction end does not reproduce the germline sequence, and a read error may be involved. The CDR3 is CVSSSRTSGVTDTQYF. CDR3 DNA sequence: TGTGTCAGCAGCTCGAGGACTAGCGGGGTCACAGATACACAGTATTTT. The chain carries TRBV12-3 or TRBV12-4 and TRBJ2-3, with 12 bases fitting TRBD2. This CDR3 comprises 16 residues.

Note on this clonotype: The junction departs from the called germline gene at one end, perhaps through a read error. This sequence joins TRBV6-5 and TRBJ2-1, with 7 positions matching TRBD2. CDR3 size: 14 residues. Germline CDR1 and CDR2: MNHEY and SVGAGI. CDR3 amino acids: CASSRLAHYNEQFF. In DNA, the CDR3 is TGTGCCAGCAGTCGACTAGCACATTACAACGAGCAGTTCTTC.

About this clonotype itself: The CDR3 ends on some other residue instead of the conserved phenylalanine or tryptophan, so this is likely a read error. This chain links TRBV6-1 with TRBJ2-1, with D perhaps TRBD2 (5 bases). Germline V gives CDR1 MNHNS, CDR2 SASEGT. Trimming shortened V by 1 base and J by 4 bases, and 11 bases separated the two germline ends. CDR3 length equals 15 residues. CDR3 in amino acids: CASSEGAEGYNEQFL. The CDR3, as DNA: TGTGCCAGCAGTGAAGGAGCGGAAGGATACAATGAGCAGTTCTTA.

Remarks on this clonotype: One junction end does not reproduce the germline sequence, and a read error may be involved. The chain carries TRBV14 and TRBJ1-2, with D uncertain. The CDR3 length is 13 residues. CDR1 SGHDN and CDR2 FVKESK come from the germline V gene. DNA for the CDR3: TGTGCAAGCAGCCATGCGAGTGCGGGTGGCTACACCTTC. Its protein is CASSHASAGGYTF. Looking up the rest from reference TRBV14 and TRBJ1-2 gives the full variable domain: EAGVTQFPSHSVIEKGQTVTLRCDPISGHDNLYWYRRVMGKEIKFLLHFVKESKQDESGMPNNRFLAERTGGTYSTLKVQPAELEDSGVYFCASSHASAGGYTFGSGTRLTVV.

Comment on this clonotype: Germline and junction disagree at one end, which may indicate a read error. The rearrangement uses TRBV6-2 or TRBV6-3 and TRBJ1-1, with D possibly matching TRBD1 (5 bases). Germline V CDR1 and CDR2: MNHEY, SVGEGT. CDR3 size: 11 residues. The CDR3 loop is CASSSPGSALF. The CDR3 bases are TGTGCCAGCAGTTCGCCAGGGTCGGCTCTCTTT.

Notes on this clonotype: Germline is not matched at one junction end, which may reflect a read error. The chain carries TRBV6-1 and TRBJ1-4, with a tentative D call TRBD1 (5 bases). Germline values: CDR1 MNHNS, CDR2 SASEGT. The CDR3 has 16 residues. In DNA, the CDR3 is TGTGCCAACAGTGAAGCGGGGGTTGCAACTAATGAAAAACTGCTTTTT. As protein: CANSEAGVATNEKLLF.

The V gene is TRBV11-2, the J gene TRBJ2-5; D tentatively fits TRBD1 or TRBD2 (5 bases each). Trimming removed 6 bases at V and 0 bases at J, with 17 bases between. Germline V gene sequence: CDR1 SGHAT, CDR2 FQNNGV. CDR3 length: 16 amino acids. The CDR3 loop is CASRSRGSAHQETQYF. The CDR3 bases are TGTGCCAGCAGATCCCGGGGCTCGGCCCACCAAGAGACCCAGTACTTC.

Notes on this clonotype: The conserved final phenylalanine or tryptophan is absent from the CDR3, which likely points to a read error. The rearrangement links TRBV12-3 or TRBV12-4 to TRBJ2-3, with D unclear. The CDR3 consists of 11 residues. The CDR3 reads CTSSLRGTQYL. As DNA, the CDR3 is TGTACCAGCAGTTTGCGTGGCACGCAGTATTTA.